Listed below are T cell receptor beta chains from one sample, sequenced in a study of T cells expressing NK-cell markers. No DNA is given; TCRdb re-called the 5' RACE reads and lists each CDR3 protein once. The sample table sets out about 400,000 distinct CDR3 sequences. The source material was blood T cells: a sorted CD56 or NKG2C T cell subset, CD4+ or CD8+ T cells, or bulk PBMC T cells (not recorded which). Source of these receptors: a woman between 45 and 60 years old in good health. Both conserved end residues are part of each CDR3.

cdr3_aa: CSVRETHRDNEQFF
j_call: TRBJ2-1
v_call: TRBV20-1

cdr3_aa: CASSLVSGTIENIQYF
j_call: TRBJ2-4
v_call: TRBV5-1

cdr3_aa: CSARDGGEVAGVFGNEQFF
j_call: TRBJ2-1
v_call: TRBV20-1

cdr3_aa: CASSLPRGDNEQFF
j_call: TRBJ2-1
v_call: TRBV5-1

cdr3_aa: CAISESSREPKSQHF
j_call: TRBJ1-5
v_call: TRBV10-3

cdr3_aa: CASSHLSGSSTDTQYF
j_call: TRBJ2-3
v_call: TRBV14

cdr3_aa: CASSRVRNEQFF
j_call: TRBJ2-1
v_call: TRBV14

cdr3_aa: CASSPSGQGARYGYTF
j_call: TRBJ1-2
v_call: TRBV12-3/TRBV12-4

cdr3_aa: CAREDSYEQYF
j_call: TRBJ2-7
v_call: TRBV12-3/TRBV12-4

cdr3_aa: CAISLGQGEQYF
j_call: TRBJ2-7
v_call: TRBV10-3

cdr3_aa: CASKAVFVSYEQYF
j_call: TRBJ2-7
v_call: TRBV6-5

cdr3_aa: CASSLSAGELFF
j_call: TRBJ2-2
v_call: TRBV5-1

cdr3_aa: CASSLLSGAGEQYF
j_call: TRBJ2-7
v_call: TRBV7-9

cdr3_aa: CASRAGWDGYTF
j_call: TRBJ1-2
v_call: TRBV2

cdr3_aa: CASSFRGDKNIQYF
j_call: TRBJ2-4
v_call: TRBV27

cdr3_aa: CASSNRGTDTQYF
j_call: TRBJ2-3
v_call: TRBV7-9

cdr3_aa: CSARTGVDTEAFF
j_call: TRBJ1-1
v_call: TRBV29-1

cdr3_aa: CASSPRQNSPLHF
j_call: TRBJ1-6
v_call: TRBV7-2

cdr3_aa: CSARDSTQYSDEQYF
j_call: TRBJ2-7
v_call: TRBV20-1

cdr3_aa: CSAKGNDNEQFF
j_call: TRBJ2-1
v_call: TRBV20-1

cdr3_aa: CASSLRNDEKLFF
j_call: TRBJ1-4
v_call: TRBV19

cdr3_aa: CASSLSQWDTGELFF
j_call: TRBJ2-2
v_call: TRBV5-1

cdr3_aa: CASSLPQGSPLHF
j_call: TRBJ1-6
v_call: TRBV12-3/TRBV12-4

cdr3_aa: CASSPQASGANVLTF
j_call: TRBJ2-6
v_call: TRBV4-1

cdr3_aa: CASSLEMSSYNEQFF
j_call: TRBJ2-1
v_call: TRBV7-2

cdr3_aa: CASSFVAGSTGELFF
j_call: TRBJ2-2
v_call: TRBV12-3/TRBV12-4

cdr3_aa: CASSFIGDNNQPQHF
j_call: TRBJ1-5
v_call: TRBV27

cdr3_aa: CASSLLDPGGNQPQHF
j_call: TRBJ1-5
v_call: TRBV27

cdr3_aa: CSATSGQLDYNEQFF
j_call: TRBJ2-1
v_call: TRBV20-1

cdr3_aa: CSASLSKVETQYF
j_call: TRBJ2-5
v_call: TRBV20-1

cdr3_aa: CSASASWGQETQYF
j_call: TRBJ2-5
v_call: TRBV20-1

cdr3_aa: CAIRPDRSSYEQYF
j_call: TRBJ2-7
v_call: TRBV10-3

cdr3_aa: CASNRAGGHYEQYF
j_call: TRBJ2-7
v_call: TRBV2

cdr3_aa: CASSSIGSTDTQYF
j_call: TRBJ2-3
v_call: TRBV3-1

cdr3_aa: CASLPSGVTEAFF
j_call: TRBJ1-1
v_call: TRBV18

cdr3_aa: CIRTSGNESFF
j_call: TRBJ2-1
v_call: TRBV6-5

cdr3_aa: CSASPGLAGGREQYF
j_call: TRBJ2-7
v_call: TRBV20-1

cdr3_aa: CASNPSGTGGNTEAFF
j_call: TRBJ1-1
v_call: TRBV5-5

cdr3_aa: CASSLRQYGYTF
j_call: TRBJ1-2
v_call: TRBV6-5

cdr3_aa: CSARDSGGHFYNEQFF
j_call: TRBJ2-1
v_call: TRBV20-1

cdr3_aa: CASSQGGRETEQFF
j_call: TRBJ2-1
v_call: TRBV4-1

cdr3_aa: CSLPGRVDKNIQYF
j_call: TRBJ2-4
v_call: TRBV20-1

cdr3_aa: CSVVSSGANTGELFF
j_call: TRBJ2-2
v_call: TRBV29-1

cdr3_aa: CASNPRGTDTQYF
j_call: TRBJ2-3
v_call: TRBV5-1

cdr3_aa: CASMGGNTIYF
j_call: TRBJ1-3
v_call: TRBV28

cdr3_aa: CATSLRTGVAKNIQYF
j_call: TRBJ2-4
v_call: TRBV15

cdr3_aa: CATSRPGQGAREQYF
j_call: TRBJ2-7
v_call: TRBV15

cdr3_aa: CASSLGTGNFETQYF
j_call: TRBJ2-5
v_call: TRBV27

cdr3_aa: CASSSNLGGEQFF
j_call: TRBJ2-1
v_call: TRBV27

cdr3_aa: CASSAGGRETQYF
j_call: TRBJ2-5
v_call: TRBV19

cdr3_aa: CASSLSFRGSNEQFF
j_call: TRBJ2-1
v_call: TRBV27

cdr3_aa: CASSIGQGFDTGELFF
j_call: TRBJ2-2
v_call: TRBV19

cdr3_aa: CASSLDRGSGANVLTF
j_call: TRBJ2-6
v_call: TRBV2